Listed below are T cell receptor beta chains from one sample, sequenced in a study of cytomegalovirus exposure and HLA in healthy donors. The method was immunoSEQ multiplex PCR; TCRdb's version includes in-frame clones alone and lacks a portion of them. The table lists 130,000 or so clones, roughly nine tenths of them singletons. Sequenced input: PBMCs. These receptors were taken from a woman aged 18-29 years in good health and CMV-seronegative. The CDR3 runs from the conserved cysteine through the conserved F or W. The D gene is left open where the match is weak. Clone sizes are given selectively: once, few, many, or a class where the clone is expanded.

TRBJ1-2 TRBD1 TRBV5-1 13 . CASSSGTGHGYTF TGCGCCAGCAGCTCAGGGACAGGGCATGGCTACACCTTC
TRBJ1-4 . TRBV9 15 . CASSPQAGTMKNLFF TGTGCCAGCAGCCCACAGGCTGGAACCATGAAAAACTTGTTTTTT
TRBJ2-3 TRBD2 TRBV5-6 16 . CASSLGLAGNADTQYF TGTGCCAGCAGCCTAGGACTAGCGGGGAACGCAGATACGCAGTATTTT
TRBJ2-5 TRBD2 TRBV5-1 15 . CASSALAGVEETQYF TGCGCCAGCAGCGCCCTAGCGGGGGTAGAAGAGACCCAGTACTTC
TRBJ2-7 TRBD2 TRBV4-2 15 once CASSQVLTSAYEQYF TGTGCCAGCAGCCAGGTCCTGACTAGCGCCTACGAGCAGTACTTC
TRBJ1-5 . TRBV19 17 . CASSIRPLGGGNQPQHF TGTGCCAGTAGTATTCGCCCACTAGGTGGCGGCAATCAGCCCCAGCATTTT
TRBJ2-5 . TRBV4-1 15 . CASSQDAAAQETQYF TGCGCCAGCAGCCAAGACGCGGCAGCCCAAGAGACCCAGTACTTC
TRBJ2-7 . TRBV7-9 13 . CASSSYGVYEQYF TGTGCCAGCAGTTCTTATGGAGTCTACGAGCAGTACTTC
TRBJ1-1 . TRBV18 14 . CASSPLSRDTEAFF TGTGCCAGCTCACCTTTATCCCGGGACACTGAAGCTTTCTTT
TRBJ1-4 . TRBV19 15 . CASSIGFGGDEKLFF TGTGCCAGTAGTATAGGATTTGGGGGCGATGAAAAACTGTTTTTT
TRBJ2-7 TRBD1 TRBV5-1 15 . CASSLEGTANYEQYF TGCGCCAGCAGCTTGGAGGGGACAGCCAACTACGAGCAGTACTTC
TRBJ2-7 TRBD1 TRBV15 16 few CATSSTPGQGAGEQYF TGTGCCACCAGCTCCACACCGGGACAGGGGGCGGGGGAGCAGTACTTC
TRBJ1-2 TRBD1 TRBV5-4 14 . CASTTTGGRLGYTF TGTGCCAGCACCACGACAGGGGGCAGGTTGGGCTACACCTTC
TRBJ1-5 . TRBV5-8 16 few CASSGDRSFGNQPQHF TGTGCCAGCAGCGGAGACAGGTCCTTTGGCAATCAGCCCCAGCATTTT
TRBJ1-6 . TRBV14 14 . CASSPSSYNSPLHF TGTGCCAGCAGCCCCAGCTCCTATAATTCACCCCTCCACTTT
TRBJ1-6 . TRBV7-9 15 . CASSFSGSYNSPLHF TGTGCCAGCAGCTTTTCCGGCTCCTATAATTCACCCCTCCACTTT
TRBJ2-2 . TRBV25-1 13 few CASSEQNTGELFF TGTGCCAGCAGTGAACAGAACACCGGGGAGCTGTTTTTT
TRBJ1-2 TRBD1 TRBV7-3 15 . CASSSHQGARSGYTF TGTGCCAGCAGTTCGCATCAGGGGGCGCGGAGTGGCTACACCTTC
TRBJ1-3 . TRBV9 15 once CASSPLGGEGNTIYF TGTGCCAGCAGTCCTCTAGGAGGTGAAGGAAACACCATATATTTT
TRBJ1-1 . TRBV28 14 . CASSSAGANTEAFF TGTGCCAGCAGTTCAGCGGGGGCAAACACTGAAGCTTTCTTT
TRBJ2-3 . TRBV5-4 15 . CASSLGAAGTDTQYF TGTGCCAGCAGCTTGGGAGCGGCGGGCACAGATACGCAGTATTTT
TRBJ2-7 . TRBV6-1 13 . CASNTGNLREQYF TGTGCCAGTAACACAGGGAATCTACGCGAGCAGTACTTC
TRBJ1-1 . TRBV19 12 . CASSTSFPEAFF TGTGCCAGTAGTACCTCTTTCCCTGAAGCTTTCTTT
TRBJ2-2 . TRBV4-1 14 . CASSQLRTGGELFF TGCGCCAGCAGCCAACTCCGGACTGGCGGGGAGCTGTTTTTT
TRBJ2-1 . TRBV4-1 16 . CASSQAWWGGPFEQFF TGCGCCAGCAGCCAAGCTTGGTGGGGGGGGCCTTTTGAGCAGTTCTTC
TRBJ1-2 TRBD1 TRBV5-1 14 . CASSDDRVVYGYTF TGCGCCAGCAGCGACGACAGGGTTGTCTATGGCTACACCTTC
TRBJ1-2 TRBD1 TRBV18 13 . CASQTGENYGYTF TGTGCCAGCCAGACAGGGGAGAACTATGGCTACACCTTC
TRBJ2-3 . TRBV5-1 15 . CASSLTGHGTDTQYF TGCGCCAGCAGCTTGACAGGACACGGCACAGATACGCAGTATTTT
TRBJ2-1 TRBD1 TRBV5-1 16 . CASSRLTGISYNEQFF TGCGCCAGCAGCCGATTGACAGGGATCTCCTACAATGAGCAGTTCTTC
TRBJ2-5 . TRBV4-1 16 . CASTGRALTTQETQYF TGCGCCAGCACTGGGCGAGCTTTGACTACCCAAGAGACCCAGTACTTC
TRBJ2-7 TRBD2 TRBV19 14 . CASRVGAGAYEQYF TGTGCCAGTCGCGTCGGAGCGGGGGCCTACGAGCAGTACTTC
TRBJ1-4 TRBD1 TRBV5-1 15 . CASSPGGAGYEKLFF TGCGCCAGCAGCCCAGGGGGCGCCGGTTATGAAAAACTGTTTTTT
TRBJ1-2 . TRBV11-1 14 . CASSLERQGGGYTF TGTGCCAGCAGCTTAGAACGTCAGGGTGGCGGCTACACCTTC
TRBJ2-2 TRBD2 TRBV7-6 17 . CASSFGVAGGSTGELFF TGTGCCAGCAGCTTTGGTGTGGCGGGGGGCTCCACCGGGGAGCTGTTTTTT
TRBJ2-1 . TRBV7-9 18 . CASSLGGDSSSSYNEQFF TGTGCCAGCAGCTTAGGGGGGGACTCCTCAAGCTCCTACAATGAGCAGTTCTTC
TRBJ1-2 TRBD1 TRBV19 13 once CASSIGTVPGYTF TGTGCCAGTAGTATCGGGACAGTCCCTGGCTACACCTTC
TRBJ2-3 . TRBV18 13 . CASSLRDADTQYF TGTGCCAGCTCACTCCGGGATGCAGATACGCAGTATTTT
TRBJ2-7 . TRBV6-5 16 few CASSYSILGASYEQYF TGTGCCAGCAGTTACTCGATTTTGGGGGCAAGCTACGAGCAGTACTTC
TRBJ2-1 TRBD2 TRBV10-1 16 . CASSESGLAGENEQFF TGCGCCAGCAGTGAGTCGGGACTAGCGGGGGAAAATGAGCAGTTCTTC
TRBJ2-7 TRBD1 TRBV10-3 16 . CAISEWAGTANYEQYF TGTGCCATCAGTGAGTGGGCCGGGACAGCCAACTACGAGCAGTACTTC
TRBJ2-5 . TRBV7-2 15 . CASSPRAPPGETQYF TGTGCCAGCAGCCCCAGGGCACCACCTGGTGAGACCCAGTACTTC
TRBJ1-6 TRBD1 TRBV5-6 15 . CASSFPGQINSPLHF TGTGCCAGCAGCTTCCCGGGACAGATTAATTCACCCCTCCACTTT
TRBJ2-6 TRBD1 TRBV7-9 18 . CASSLRTGGYAGANVLTF TGTGCCAGCAGCTTGCGGACAGGGGGCTACGCTGGGGCCAACGTCCTGACTTTC
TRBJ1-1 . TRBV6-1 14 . CASSGLEGNTEAFF TGTGCCAGCAGTGGTCTAGAGGGGAACACTGAAGCTTTCTTT
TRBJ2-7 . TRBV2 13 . CASSGYPRYEQYF TGTGCCAGCAGTGGGTATCCTAGGTACGAGCAGTACTTC
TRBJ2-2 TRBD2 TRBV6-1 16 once CASSEDTSGEPGELFF TGTGCCAGCAGTGAAGATACTAGCGGTGAACCCGGGGAGCTGTTTTTT
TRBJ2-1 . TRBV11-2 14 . CASSSTILDNEQFF TGTGCCAGCAGCTCCACGATACTAGACAATGAGCAGTTCTTC
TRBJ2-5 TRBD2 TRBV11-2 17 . CASSPSGSGGFGETQYF TGTGCCAGCAGCCCTTCGGGTAGCGGGGGGTTCGGGGAGACCCAGTACTTC
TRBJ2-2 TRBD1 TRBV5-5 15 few CASSLTGGKTGELFF TGTGCCAGCAGCTTGACAGGGGGCAAAACCGGGGAGCTGTTTTTT
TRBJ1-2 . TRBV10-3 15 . CAISESIQVENGYTF TGTGCCATCAGTGAGTCGATACAGGTTGAGAATGGCTACACCTTC